What follows are 21 T cell receptor beta chains derived from one specimen sequenced in a study of metastatic and nonmetastatic thyroid tumors (TCRdb year 2020). The library was generated by PCR. The sequencing machine was an Illumina HiSeq 4000. TCRdb reran the public reads through fastp at Q25 and MiXCR, keeping productive beta chains. Present in this sample are roughly 71,000 clones, roughly 18% of which were seen just once. The top ten hold roughly 13% of the sample. None of the patients had been given any treatment before thyroid surgery. The specimen was blood. These receptors were obtained from a female donor with papillary thyroid cancer or a benign thyroid nodule (not recorded which). Some clones in this sample may be carry-over from other donors' samples.

The sample holds many counts of this clone. The same CDR3 is also encoded by other DNA sequences in this sample. The chain uses TRBV6-2 or TRBV6-3 and TRBJ2-1; D perhaps matches TRBD1 (5 bases). Germline V CDR1 and CDR2: MNHEY, SVGEGT. This CDR3 comprises 13 residues. Trimming cost V 7 bases and J 10 bases, with 17 bases left between them. CDR3 DNA: TGTGCCAGCACCCAGGGTATGGTCCGCGAGCAGTTCTTC. Translating gives CASTQGMVREQFF.

The V gene is TRBV11-2, the J gene TRBJ2-7; TRBD2 matches 14 bases. V was pared by 5 bases and J by 4 bases, with 4 bases of the junction left unmatched. Per the germline V gene, CDR1 is SGHAT and CDR2 is FQNNGV. The CDR3 spans 15 residues. DNA of the CDR3: TGTGCCAGCAGCAAAGGGACTAGCGGGAGTTACGAGCAGTACTTC. It specifies CASSKGTSGSYEQYF.

This clone was observed a few times. The chain combines TRBV6-1 with TRBJ2-7, with D tentatively TRBD1 (5 bases). This CDR3 has 14 amino acids. The V end lost 2 bases, the J end lost 2 bases, and 10 bases lay between the germline ends. Germline V gene data show CDR1 as MNHNS and CDR2 as SASEGT. CDR3 loop: CASSEQGQPYEQYV. In DNA, the CDR3 is TGTGCCAGCAGTGAACAGGGTCAGCCCTACGAGCAGTACGTC.

V is TRBV11-2 and J is TRBJ2-2; TRBD2 matches at 9 bases. The CDR3 is made up of 17 amino acids. V trimming: 6 bases; J trimming: 7 bases; junction bases outside the gene matches: 15. Germline CDR1 is SGHAT and CDR2 is FQNNGV. For the CDR3, the DNA is TGTGCCAGCAGACGGCGTGGGGGACTAGCACCGAACGGGGAGCTGTTTTTT. Protein sequence: CASRRRGGLAPNGELFF.

This clone was seen only a few times. As DNA, the CDR3 is TGTGCCAGTAGTGCCCGGGCCTGGCCATACTACGAGCAGTACTTC. It translates to CASSARAWPYYEQYF. The chain is built from TRBV19 and TRBJ2-7; no reliable D call. The germline V and J ends were trimmed by 5 bases and 3 bases, with 17 bases remaining between them. Germline V gene sequence: CDR1 LNHDA, CDR2 SQIVND (reference sequence). The CDR3 loop spans 15 amino acids.

This chain uses TRBV5-1 with TRBJ1-2; no clear D gene. Trimming removed 8 bases at V and 1 base at J, with 12 bases between. CDR3 length: 13 residues. Germline-derived CDR1 and CDR2 are SGHRS and YFSETQ. The CDR3 spells CASGPKINYGYTF. CDR3 in DNA: TGCGCCAGTGGACCGAAAATTAACTATGGCTACACCTTC.

Ten or more counts support this clone. This rearrangement joins TRBV15 to TRBJ1-4, with D hard to call. Germline V gene data show CDR1 as LNHNV and CDR2 as YYDKDF (reference sequence). V was shortened by 5 bases and J by 7 bases, with 14 bases between the two germline ends. The CDR3 covers 14 residues. The CDR3 region is CATSRGPAGEKLFF. The CDR3 DNA reads as TGTGCCACCAGCCGAGGGCCGGCGGGTGAAAAACTGTTTTTT.

CDR3 protein: CASREGSGRRGEQFF. The CDR3 nucleotides are TGTGCCAGCAGGGAGGGGAGCGGGAGGAGAGGTGAGCAGTTCTTC. The chain employs TRBV11-2 and TRBJ2-1, with TRBD2 matching over 9 bases. The trim removed 6 bases at V and 9 bases at J, leaving 12 bases unmatched. The CDR3 extends over 15 amino acids. Germline CDR1 is SGHAT and CDR2 is FQNNGV.

This clone has ten or more counts. The V call is TRBV10-3, the J call TRBJ2-1, with 7 bases aligning to TRBD2. The CDR3 length is 13 residues. With V trimmed by 10 bases and J by 9 bases, 12 bases remained unmatched. CDR1 and CDR2 (germline): ENHRY, SYGVKD. CDR3 amino acids: CATFRGEGGEQFF. The CDR3 nucleotides are TGTGCCACCTTTCGGGGGGAGGGCGGTGAGCAGTTCTTC.

This clone occurred many times. The chain has TRBV30 and TRBJ1-5; the D is unclear. The CDR3 extends over 16 amino acids. Germline V CDR1 and CDR2: GTSNPN, SVGIG (reference sequence). V shed 3 bases and J shed 1 base, with 16 bases lying between them. The CDR3 DNA follows: TGTGCCTGGAGCACCACCGGGTCGGGAAGCAATCAGCCCCAGCATTTT. This encodes CAWSTTGSGSNQPQHF.

This clone was counted only a few times. Given a much more abundant clone one base away, this may be a read error. This rearrangement joins TRBV28 to TRBJ1-1; weak D call: TRBD1 (6 bases). Trimming took off 10 bases at V and 9 bases at J, with 15 bases between the two ends. This CDR3 region has 11 residues. Germline CDR1 and CDR2: MDHEN and SYDVKM. CDR3 protein: CAMIRGSKAFF. CDR3 coding DNA: TGTGCCATGATCAGGGGTTCGAAAGCTTTCTTT.

This clone was seen at least ten times. The chain joins TRBV27 to TRBJ2-7; D could derive from TRBD1 or TRBD2 (5 bases each). V was trimmed by 6 bases and J by 7 bases, leaving 13 bases between them. Germline V gives CDR1 MNHEY, CDR2 SMNVEV (reference sequence). This CDR3 is 12 amino acids long. CDR3 in amino acids: CASRGASLEQYF. The CDR3 nucleotides are TGTGCCAGCAGAGGGGCTAGCCTTGAGCAGTACTTC.

This clone has at least ten counts. The chain joins TRBV19 to TRBJ1-5; D is perhaps TRBD1 (5 bases). Trimming pared 3 bases from V and 10 bases from J, leaving 19 bases between. The CDR3 covers 15 residues. The germline V gene has CDR1 LNHDA and CDR2 SQIVND (reference sequence). CDR3 in DNA: TGTGCCAGTAGTATCCTAGGCGGGACTTCCGATCCCCAGCATTTT. Translated, it gives CASSILGGTSDPQHF.

A remark on this clone: A read error may account for a junction end that differs from germline. The chain recombines TRBV5-4 with TRBJ1-1; a weak D match, TRBD1 (5 bases). Germline CDR1 reads SGHNT; CDR2 reads YYREEE (reference sequence). CDR3 length: 13 amino acids. The CDR3 here is CVSSGGRNTEAFF. Here the CDR3 DNA reads TGTGTCAGCAGCGGGGGTCGGAACACTGAAGCTTTCTTT.

This clone was observed many times. Distinct nucleotide sequences in the sample also encode this CDR3. V is TRBV10-1 and J is TRBJ2-2; maybe TRBD1 (7 bases). Germline V lookup: CDR1 WNHNN, CDR2 SYGVQD (reference sequence). The CDR3 consists of 14 residues. With 5 bases removed from V and 4 bases from J, the gap between germline ends came to 11 bases. The CDR3 nucleotides are TGCGCCAGCAGTCGACAGGGAGGCACCGGGGAGCTGTTTTTT. Encoded protein: CASSRQGGTGELFF.

This clone was counted ten times or more. This same CDR3 is encoded by further DNA sequences in the sample. The chain has TRBV6-1 and TRBJ1-1; TRBD1 is a possible D gene (6 bases). CDR1 is MNHNS, CDR2 SASEGT, per germline. The CDR3 extends over 14 amino acids. Trimming removed 5 bases from V and 4 bases from J, with 14 bases in between. The CDR3: CASSTQGYGTEAFF. The CDR3 DNA reads TGTGCCAGCAGTACGCAGGGGTATGGCACTGAAGCTTTCTTT.

This clone was seen many times. The chain employs TRBV20-1 and TRBJ1-4; D unclear. Germline assignment: CDR1 DFQATT and CDR2 SNEGSKA (reference sequence). Between the trimmed V and J ends, which lost 6 bases and 3 bases, there was a span of 14 bases. The CDR3 runs 14 residues. In nucleotides, the CDR3 is TGCAGTGCCCTACCCCGGGCCGCTAATGAAAAACTGTTTTTT. Its translation is CSALPRAANEKLFF.

The chain carries TRBV10-3 and TRBJ2-7; D remains ambiguous. Trimming took 4 bases from V and 0 from J, leaving 13 bases between them. Germline assignment: CDR1 ENHRY and CDR2 SYGVKD. This CDR3 has 15 residues. CDR3 amino acids: CAISVSEAYSYEQYF. CDR3 nucleotides: TGTGCCATCAGTGTTTCTGAGGCCTACTCCTACGAGCAGTACTTC.

This clone showed up many times. This rearrangement joins TRBV29-1 to TRBJ1-4, with D possibly being TRBD1 (5 bases). The CDR3 totals 14 residues. V dropped 6 bases and J dropped 8 bases, with 19 bases sitting between them. Germline CDR1 reads SQVTM; CDR2 reads ANQGSEA. The CDR3 region is CSVRVGTGSEKLFF. CDR3 nucleotide sequence: TGCAGCGTGAGGGTGGGGACGGGTAGCGAAAAACTGTTTTTT.

For this clone: A clone one base away is much larger, so this may be a read error. This sequence joins TRBV7-9 and TRBJ2-3, with D perhaps matching TRBD2 (6 bases). The CDR3 totals 13 residues. The V gene's germline CDR1 is SEHNR and CDR2 FQNEAQ (reference sequence). The CDR3 sequence: CASILDGGKAQYF. The CDR3 nucleotides read TGTGCCAGCATCTTAGACGGGGGTAAGGCGCAGTATTTT. Based on the CDR3 plus reference TRBV7-9 and TRBJ2-3, the full variable domain is DTGVSQNPRHKITKRGQNVTFRCDPISEHNRLYWYRQTLGQGPEFLTYFQNEAQLEKSRLLSDRFSAERPKGSFSTLEIQRTEQGDSAMYLCASILDGGKAQYFGPGTRLTVL.

This clone has a count of ten or more. This chain connects TRBV27 to TRBJ2-3, with D unresolved. CDR3 length: 14 amino acids. Between the trimmed V and J ends, which lost 6 bases and 5 bases, there was a span of 15 bases. CDR1 and CDR2 (germline): MNHEY, SMNVEV (reference sequence). The CDR3 sequence: CASRAEIEGDTQYF. CDR3 nucleotides: TGTGCCAGCAGGGCGGAGATTGAAGGAGATACGCAGTATTTT.